These T cell receptor beta chains were read from a single sample in a study of beta chain features in type 1 diabetes. Some clones are missing from TCRdb's copy, which holds only in-frame ones; the method was immunoSEQ multiplex PCR. The sample lists about 68,000 clones; roughly half were seen once. The source material was central memory CD4+ T cells from blood. These receptors originate from a man aged 25-40 years with type 1 diabetes. Both conserved end residues are part of each CDR3. The D gene is left open where the match is weak. The size of a clone is reported for some rows only, either as once, few or many, or as a class for expanded clones.

j_gene: TRBJ1-1
v_gene: TRBV27
abundance: NA
d_gene: TRBD1
CDR3aa: CASSLLGTGRNTEAFF
CDR3nt: TGTGCCAGCAGTTTATTGGGGACAGGGCGGAACACTGAAGCTTTCTTT

j_gene: TRBJ1-5
v_gene: TRBV10-3
abundance: few
d_gene: NA
CDR3aa: CAISDPGFNQPQHF
CDR3nt: TGTGCCATCAGTGATCCAGGGTTCAATCAGCCCCAGCATTTT

j_gene: TRBJ2-1
v_gene: TRBV5-1
abundance: NA
d_gene: TRBD1
CDR3aa: CASSGIPGQNNEQFF
CDR3nt: TGCGCCAGCAGCGGAATCCCGGGACAGAACAATGAGCAGTTCTTC

j_gene: TRBJ1-3
v_gene: TRBV5-1
abundance: NA
d_gene: TRBD1
CDR3aa: CASSLGDRVAGNTIYF
CDR3nt: TGCGCCAGCAGCTTGGGTGACAGGGTCGCTGGAAACACCATATATTTT

j_gene: TRBJ2-3
v_gene: TRBV5-6
abundance: once
d_gene: NA
CDR3aa: CASSSWTVSTDTQYF
CDR3nt: TGTGCCAGCAGCTCCTGGACAGTTAGCACAGATACGCAGTATTTT

j_gene: TRBJ2-1
v_gene: TRBV9
abundance: few
d_gene: TRBD2
CDR3aa: CASSLRLAENEQFF
CDR3nt: TGTGCCAGCAGCCTAAGACTAGCGGAGAATGAGCAGTTCTTC

j_gene: TRBJ1-3
v_gene: TRBV10-3
abundance: NA
d_gene: NA
CDR3aa: CAISVSSSGNTIYF
CDR3nt: TGTGCCATCAGTGTTTCATCCTCTGGAAACACCATATATTTT

j_gene: TRBJ1-6
v_gene: TRBV7-8
abundance: few
d_gene: NA
CDR3aa: CASSLKDRQINSPLHF
CDR3nt: TGTGCCAGCAGCTTAAAAGACAGGCAGATTAATTCACCCCTCCACTTT

j_gene: TRBJ2-7
v_gene: TRBV7-9
abundance: NA
d_gene: NA
CDR3aa: CASSLLQADEQYF
CDR3nt: TGTGCCAGCAGCTTACTCCAGGCCGACGAGCAGTACTTC

j_gene: TRBJ2-3
v_gene: TRBV7-9
abundance: NA
d_gene: TRBD2
CDR3aa: CASSLGLAQYF
CDR3nt: TGTGCCAGCAGCTTGGGACTAGCGCAGTATTTT

j_gene: TRBJ2-7
v_gene: TRBV18
abundance: NA
d_gene: TRBD1
CDR3aa: CASSPPTGQGYEQYF
CDR3nt: TGTGCCAGCTCACCACCGACGGGACAGGGCTACGAGCAGTACTTC

j_gene: TRBJ2-2
v_gene: TRBV29-1
abundance: NA
d_gene: TRBD2
CDR3aa: CSVPRDGRVGELFF
CDR3nt: TGCAGCGTACCCCGGGACGGGAGGGTTGGGGAGCTGTTTTTT

j_gene: TRBJ2-1
v_gene: TRBV2
abundance: NA
d_gene: TRBD1
CDR3aa: CASRGDRNNEQFF
CDR3nt: TGTGCCAGCAGGGGGGACAGAAACAATGAGCAGTTCTTC

j_gene: TRBJ2-7
v_gene: TRBV29-1
abundance: NA
d_gene: TRBD1
CDR3aa: CSVARTGTSVPGEQYF
CDR3nt: TGCAGCGTTGCAAGGACAGGGACGAGTGTTCCGGGCGAGCAGTACTTC

j_gene: TRBJ2-2
v_gene: TRBV2
abundance: NA
d_gene: TRBD1
CDR3aa: CASSRTGPTNTGELFF
CDR3nt: TGTGCCAGCAGTAGGACAGGGCCCACGAACACCGGGGAGCTGTTTTTT

j_gene: TRBJ2-5
v_gene: TRBV6-5
abundance: NA
d_gene: TRBD2
CDR3aa: CASGGAGAGETQYF
CDR3nt: TGTGCCAGCGGGGGAGCGGGAGCGGGAGAGACCCAGTACTTC

j_gene: TRBJ2-1
v_gene: TRBV29-1
abundance: NA
d_gene: TRBD2
CDR3aa: CSVEFGSGRNYNEQFF
CDR3nt: TGCAGCGTTGAATTTGGGAGCGGGAGGAACTACAATGAGCAGTTCTTC

j_gene: TRBJ2-3
v_gene: TRBV19
abundance: NA
d_gene: TRBD2
CDR3aa: CASSIVSGEGDTQYF
CDR3nt: TGTGCCAGTAGTATAGTTAGCGGGGAGGGAGATACGCAGTATTTT

j_gene: TRBJ1-1
v_gene: TRBV2
abundance: once
d_gene: NA
CDR3aa: CASRVGGADTEAFF
CDR3nt: TGTGCCAGCAGGGTCGGGGGGGCGGACACTGAAGCTTTCTTT

j_gene: TRBJ2-7
v_gene: TRBV15
abundance: NA
d_gene: TRBD1
CDR3aa: CATSRPGQAAPEQYF
CDR3nt: TGTGCCACCAGCAGGCCGGGACAGGCGGCCCCCGAGCAGTACTTC

j_gene: TRBJ1-5
v_gene: TRBV2
abundance: NA
d_gene: TRBD1
CDR3aa: CASTGGRHSNQPQHF
CDR3nt: TGTGCCAGCACAGGGGGCCGCCATAGCAATCAGCCCCAGCATTTT

j_gene: TRBJ2-7
v_gene: TRBV30
abundance: NA
d_gene: TRBD2
CDR3aa: CAWSGGLDSEQYF
CDR3nt: TGTGCCTGGAGTGGAGGACTAGACTCCGAGCAGTACTTC

j_gene: TRBJ2-1
v_gene: TRBV5-1
abundance: NA
d_gene: NA
CDR3aa: CASSYTGPTGLEQFF
CDR3nt: TGCGCCAGCAGCTACACCGGGCCAACTGGACTTGAGCAGTTCTTC

j_gene: TRBJ2-1
v_gene: TRBV6-1
abundance: few
d_gene: TRBD2
CDR3aa: CASSPGGGYNEQFF
CDR3nt: TGTGCCAGCAGCCCGGGGGGGGGATACAATGAGCAGTTCTTC

j_gene: TRBJ2-2
v_gene: TRBV5-1
abundance: NA
d_gene: NA
CDR3aa: CASSVQNTGELFF
CDR3nt: TGCGCCAGCAGCGTCCAAAACACCGGGGAGCTGTTTTTT

j_gene: TRBJ2-3
v_gene: TRBV9
abundance: NA
d_gene: NA
CDR3aa: CASSQALRGRTDTQYF
CDR3nt: TGTGCCAGCAGCCAAGCCTTGCGCGGAAGGACAGATACGCAGTATTTT

j_gene: TRBJ1-1
v_gene: TRBV6-5
abundance: NA
d_gene: NA
CDR3aa: CASTVPGIAEAFF
CDR3nt: TGTGCCAGCACCGTCCCAGGGATCGCTGAAGCTTTCTTT

j_gene: TRBJ2-7
v_gene: TRBV2
abundance: NA
d_gene: TRBD2
CDR3aa: CASSVLAAPYEQYF
CDR3nt: TGTGCCAGCAGTGTACTAGCGGCACCCTACGAGCAGTACTTC

j_gene: TRBJ1-5
v_gene: TRBV6-6
abundance: few
d_gene: NA
CDR3aa: CASSGPNQPQHF
CDR3nt: TGTGCCAGCAGTGGCCCCAATCAGCCCCAGCATTTT

j_gene: TRBJ1-1
v_gene: TRBV6-5
abundance: few
d_gene: NA
CDR3aa: CASMIKQKNTEAFF
CDR3nt: TGTGCCAGTATGATAAAACAAAAGAACACTGAAGCTTTCTTT

j_gene: TRBJ2-5
v_gene: TRBV2
abundance: NA
d_gene: NA
CDR3aa: CASRAGLPGETQYF
CDR3nt: TGTGCCAGCAGAGCGGGTCTCCCAGGCGAGACCCAGTACTTC

j_gene: TRBJ2-7
v_gene: TRBV5-6
abundance: once
d_gene: NA
CDR3aa: CASSLVGRGHQLQQYF
CDR3nt: TGTGCCAGCAGCTTGGTTGGCAGGGGCCATCAATTACAGCAGTACTTC

j_gene: TRBJ1-1
v_gene: TRBV6-1
abundance: NA
d_gene: TRBD1
CDR3aa: CASSEPAGGYTEAFF
CDR3nt: TGTGCCAGCAGTGAACCCGCAGGGGGCTACACTGAAGCTTTCTTT

j_gene: TRBJ2-1
v_gene: TRBV2
abundance: NA
d_gene: TRBD2
CDR3aa: CASTSTGTSGGSYNEQFF
CDR3nt: TGTGCCAGCACCTCAACCGGGACTAGCGGAGGGTCCTACAATGAGCAGTTCTTC

j_gene: TRBJ1-1
v_gene: TRBV29-1
abundance: NA
d_gene: TRBD1
CDR3aa: CSVGGQGARAGAEAFF
CDR3nt: TGCAGCGTTGGAGGACAGGGGGCGCGTGCCGGCGCTGAAGCTTTCTTT

j_gene: TRBJ1-5
v_gene: TRBV2
abundance: NA
d_gene: NA
CDR3aa: CASSEWGLSNQPQHF
CDR3nt: TGTGCCAGCAGTGAATGGGGGCTCAGCAATCAGCCCCAGCATTTT

j_gene: TRBJ2-1
v_gene: TRBV10-3
abundance: few
d_gene: TRBD2
CDR3aa: CAISDSGLAGIGVFADEQFF
CDR3nt: TGTGCCATCAGTGACTCAGGACTAGCGGGAATTGGTGTTTTTGCGGATGAGCAGTTCTTC

j_gene: TRBJ1-3
v_gene: TRBV28
abundance: NA
d_gene: NA
CDR3aa: CASSLTIGDSGNTIYF
CDR3nt: TGTGCCAGCAGTTTGACAATAGGTGACTCTGGAAACACCATATATTTT

j_gene: TRBJ1-5
v_gene: TRBV19
abundance: NA
d_gene: NA
CDR3aa: CASSIEMLQAAPQHF
CDR3nt: TGTGCCAGTAGTATAGAGATGCTACAGGCGGCACCCCAGCATTTT

j_gene: TRBJ1-2
v_gene: TRBV11-3
abundance: NA
d_gene: NA
CDR3aa: CASSSGTSYGYTF
CDR3nt: TGTGCCAGCAGCTCCGGGACAAGTTATGGCTACACCTTC

j_gene: TRBJ2-7
v_gene: TRBV28
abundance: NA
d_gene: NA
CDR3aa: CASSPGGGPYEQYF
CDR3nt: TGTGCCAGCAGCCCCGGCGGGGGCCCTTACGAGCAGTACTTC

j_gene: TRBJ1-1
v_gene: TRBV5-1
abundance: NA
d_gene: TRBD1
CDR3aa: CASSSGTGRNTEAFF
CDR3nt: TGCGCCAGCAGCTCGGGGACAGGCAGGAACACTGAAGCTTTCTTT

j_gene: TRBJ2-7
v_gene: TRBV29-1
abundance: NA
d_gene: NA
CDR3aa: CSVDERPFRYEQYF
CDR3nt: TGCAGCGTTGATGAGCGACCCTTCAGATACGAGCAGTACTTC

j_gene: TRBJ2-2
v_gene: TRBV4-1
abundance: few
d_gene: NA
CDR3aa: CASSQATTANTGELFF
CDR3nt: TGCGCCAGCAGCCAAGCCACGACAGCCAACACCGGGGAGCTGTTTTTT

j_gene: TRBJ1-1
v_gene: TRBV29-1
abundance: few
d_gene: NA
CDR3aa: CSVEEGVGTEAFF
CDR3nt: TGCAGCGTCGAGGAGGGCGTGGGGACTGAAGCTTTCTTT

j_gene: TRBJ1-5
v_gene: TRBV27
abundance: NA
d_gene: NA
CDR3aa: CASSFVQGGQPQHF
CDR3nt: TGCGCCAGCAGTTTTGTCCAGGGCGGTCAGCCCCAGCATTTT

j_gene: TRBJ1-4
v_gene: TRBV7-2
abundance: NA
d_gene: NA
CDR3aa: CASRQGPDEKLFF
CDR3nt: TGTGCCAGCAGGCAGGGGCCGGATGAAAAACTGTTTTTT

j_gene: TRBJ2-7
v_gene: TRBV7-8
abundance: NA
d_gene: NA
CDR3aa: CASSPRLDEQYF
CDR3nt: TGTGCCAGCAGCCCTCGACTTGACGAGCAGTACTTC

j_gene: TRBJ1-5
v_gene: TRBV5-4
abundance: NA
d_gene: NA
CDR3aa: CASSLEGQPQHF
CDR3nt: TGTGCCAGCAGCTTGGAGGGGCAGCCCCAGCATTTT

j_gene: TRBJ2-1
v_gene: TRBV11-2
abundance: NA
d_gene: NA
CDR3aa: CASSSRGRGTYNEQFF
CDR3nt: TGTGCCAGCAGCTCCCGGGGCAGGGGTACCTACAATGAGCAGTTCTTC

j_gene: TRBJ2-7
v_gene: TRBV18
abundance: NA
d_gene: TRBD1
CDR3aa: CASSPTIGQGGVYEQYF
CDR3nt: TGTGCCAGCTCACCCACCATTGGACAGGGTGGCGTGTACGAGCAGTACTTC

j_gene: TRBJ2-1
v_gene: TRBV6-4
abundance: NA
d_gene: NA
CDR3aa: CASSAGAYNEQFF
CDR3nt: TGTGCCAGCAGTGCGGGGGCCTACAATGAGCAGTTCTTC

j_gene: TRBJ2-2
v_gene: TRBV5-1
abundance: NA
d_gene: TRBD1
CDR3aa: CASSLGGTANTGELFF
CDR3nt: TGCGCCAGCAGCTTGGGGGGGACAGCGAACACCGGGGAGCTGTTTTTT

j_gene: TRBJ1-6
v_gene: TRBV7-9
abundance: NA
d_gene: NA
CDR3aa: CASSLRDSAPLHF
CDR3nt: TGTGCCAGCAGCCTTCGGGATTCTGCACCCCTCCACTTT